Shown below are 15 T cell receptor beta chains from a single sample sequenced in a study of T cells after yellow fever vaccination. TCRdb passed the 5' RACE reads through MiXCR, listing each CDR3 protein once. This sample yields a few hundred thousand distinct CDR3 sequences, of which about 15% are seen a single time; around a sixth belongs to the top ten. The sequences come from PBMCs, collected around 5 days after the first yellow fever vaccination. These receptors were obtained from a young man who received the YFV17D yellow fever vaccine.

This clonotype was counted only a few times. The chain uses TRBV4-1 and TRBJ2-3; 9 bases align to TRBD1. V trimming: 3 bases; J trimming: 4 bases; junction bases outside the gene matches: 5. Germline values: CDR1 MGHRA, CDR2 YSYEKL. The CDR3 length is 15 residues. CDR3 loop: CASSHLGQGPDTQYF. The CDR3 DNA reads TGCGCCAGCAGCCACCTGGGACAGGGACCAGATACGCAGTATTTT.

The sample holds a few counts of this clonotype. This chain connects TRBV7-2 to TRBJ2-3; 10 bases line up with TRBD2. The V and J ends lost 1 base and 2 bases, in that order; junction bases with no gene match: 9. This CDR3 spans 18 amino acids. Per germline, CDR1 SGHTA and CDR2 FQGNSA. The CDR3 sequence is CASSLVRSAGGTTDTQYF. Here the CDR3 DNA reads TGTGCCAGCAGCTTAGTGCGGTCAGCGGGGGGGACCACAGATACGCAGTATTTT.

This clonotype has more than one count but fewer than ten. CDR3 coding DNA: TGCGCCAGCAGCCAAACGGGGGGGCGCGGGACTGAAGCTTTCTTT. Residues: CASSQTGGRGTEAFF. This chain connects TRBV4-1 to TRBJ1-1, with D perhaps TRBD1 (6 bases). V lost 2 bases, J lost 5 bases, and 15 bases lay in between. CDR1 MGHRA and CDR2 YSYEKL come from the germline V gene. This CDR3 has 15 amino acids.

V gene TRBV28 combines with J gene TRBJ1-1, with D perhaps TRBD1 (5 bases). Germline V CDR1 and CDR2: MDHEN, SYDVKM. The ends were cut back, 0 bases at V and 0 bases at J, with 14 bases in the middle. The CDR3 sequence is 17 residues long. This CDR3 is CASSLWGRGSMNTEAFF. The CDR3, as DNA: TGTGCCAGCAGTTTATGGGGACGGGGCTCTATGAACACTGAAGCTTTCTTT.

This clonotype was counted a few times. The chain links TRBV7-9 to TRBJ2-1, with D tentatively TRBD1 (5 bases). Germline CDR1 and CDR2: SEHNR and FQNEAQ (reference sequence). CDR3 length equals 12 residues. The V and J ends lost 5 bases and 10 bases respectively, with 12 bases between them. The CDR3 nucleotides read TGTGCCAGCAGCACCCTGGGGCGGGAGCAGTTCTTC. Translated: CASSTLGREQFF. Full variable domain (rest looked up from reference TRBV7-9 and TRBJ2-1): DTGVSQNPRHKITKRGQNVTFRCDPISEHNRLYWYRQTLGQGPEFLTYFQNEAQLEKSRLLSDRFSAERPKGSFSTLEIQRTEQGDSAMYLCASSTLGREQFFGPGTRLTVL.

This chain links TRBV7-9 with TRBJ1-6; D is perhaps TRBD1 (5 bases). CDR3 size: 15 residues. Deletions cut 1 base from V and 8 bases from J, with 12 bases between. Per germline, CDR1 SEHNR and CDR2 FQNEAQ (reference sequence). In nucleotides, the CDR3 is TGTGCCAGCAGCTTAGTCTCCCTAGGGGATTCACCCCTCCACTTT. Its translation: CASSLVSLGDSPLHF.

This clonotype was seen ten or more times. J is TRBJ1-6 and V is TRBV7-2; perhaps TRBD1 as D (6 bases). Trimming took 1 base from V and 8 from J, leaving 9 bases between them. The germline CDR1 and CDR2 sequences are SGHTA and FQGNSA. The CDR3 consists of 14 residues. The CDR3 DNA is TGTGCCAGCAGCTTAGTTCAGGGGTATTCACCCCTCCACTTT. This encodes CASSLVQGYSPLHF.

This clonotype has a handful of counts. V is TRBV25-1 and J is TRBJ2-7; D may be TRBD1 (5 bases). Germline CDR1 and CDR2: MGHDK and SYGVNS. The germline V and J ends were trimmed by 3 bases and 5 bases, with 17 bases remaining between them. The CDR3 loop spans 15 amino acids. As DNA, the CDR3 is TGTGCCAGCAGTGACCAGTCAGGGAAATCCCACGAGCAGTACTTC. This sequence encodes CASSDQSGKSHEQYF.

The chain has TRBV5-1 and TRBJ1-1; D gene unclear. V was trimmed by 4 bases and J by 2 bases, leaving 9 bases between them. The CDR3 sequence is 13 residues long. Germline V lookup: CDR1 SGHRS, CDR2 YFSETQ. As DNA, the CDR3 is TGCGCCAGCAGCATTTTACACAACACTGAAGCTTTCTTT. This codes for CASSILHNTEAFF.

V gene TRBV10-3 combines with J gene TRBJ2-2, with 12 positions matching TRBD1. The germline V gene has CDR1 ENHRY and CDR2 SYGVKD. The CDR3 runs to 16 residues. V trimming: 6 bases; J trimming: 7 bases; junction bases outside the gene matches: 9. CDR3 region: CAIRTGTGGSVGELFF. In nucleotides, the CDR3 is TGTGCCATCAGGACCGGGACAGGGGGCTCGGTCGGGGAGCTGTTTTTT.

J is TRBJ1-6 and V is TRBV7-2; D unclear. The germline gives CDR1 SGHTA, CDR2 FQGNSA. V was cut by 5 bases and J by 10 bases, with 15 bases left in between. The CDR3 consists of 14 residues. The CDR3 protein is CASSPSPEWSPLHF. The CDR3 DNA follows: TGTGCCAGCAGCCCTTCGCCCGAGTGGTCACCCCTCCACTTT.

The table lists this clonotype with many counts. This sequence joins TRBV12-3 or TRBV12-4 and TRBJ1-1; D not certain. The CDR3 has 12 amino acids. The V end lost 0 bases, the J end lost 14 bases, and 13 bases lay between the germline ends. CDR3 amino acids: CASSLARWEVFF. CDR3 nucleotide sequence: TGTGCCAGCAGTTTAGCGCGCTGGGAGGTCTTCTTT.

This clonotype was observed a handful of times. This chain joins TRBV6-5 and TRBJ2-2; the D gene is possibly TRBD1 (6 bases). The CDR3 length is 15 residues. Trimming took off 0 bases at V and 7 bases at J, with 12 bases between the two ends. Germline V gene lookup returns CDR1 MNHEY and CDR2 SVGAGI. CDR3 amino acids: CASSYSSSGDGELFF. DNA of the CDR3: TGTGCCAGCAGTTACTCGAGCTCAGGGGACGGGGAGCTGTTTTTT.

The gene calls are TRBV4-3 and TRBJ2-2; 7 positions agree with TRBD1. The CDR3 has 19 residues. V dropped 1 base and J dropped 3; count of bases not matched to a gene: 14. The germline CDR1 and CDR2 sequences are LGHNA and YSLEER. The DNA of the CDR3 is TGCGCCAGCAGCCAAGCCCCAATTGGCAGGGGGTATGACACCGGGGAGCTGTTTTTT. The encoded protein is CASSQAPIGRGYDTGELFF.

The chain is built from TRBV9 and TRBJ2-1, with 9 bases matching TRBD2. After removal of 1 base from V and 9 bases from J, the junction contained 8 bases not matched to a gene. Looked up from germline, CDR1 is SGDLS and CDR2 is YYNGEE. The CDR3 spans 15 residues. The DNA for the CDR3 is TGTGCCAGCAGCGTATCAGCGGGGGGTCAGGGTGAGCAGTTCTTC. This sequence encodes CASSVSAGGQGEQFF.